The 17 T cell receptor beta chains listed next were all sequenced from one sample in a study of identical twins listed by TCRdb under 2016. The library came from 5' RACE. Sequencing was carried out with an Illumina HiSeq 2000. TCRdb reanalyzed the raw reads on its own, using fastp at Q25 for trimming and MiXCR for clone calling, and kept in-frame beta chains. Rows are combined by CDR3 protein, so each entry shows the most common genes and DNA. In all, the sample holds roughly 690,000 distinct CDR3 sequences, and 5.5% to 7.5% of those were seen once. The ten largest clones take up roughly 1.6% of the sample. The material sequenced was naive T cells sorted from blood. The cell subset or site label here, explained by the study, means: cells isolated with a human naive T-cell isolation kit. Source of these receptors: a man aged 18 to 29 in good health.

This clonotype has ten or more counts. CDR3 in amino acids: CASRPDSISEKLFF. The CDR3 DNA reads TGTGCCAGCAGGCCCGACAGCATTAGTGAAAAACTGTTTTTT. The chain has TRBV12-3 or TRBV12-4 and TRBJ1-4; TRBD1 might be the D (5 bases). Trimming stripped 6 bases from V and 7 bases from J, with 15 bases between. This CDR3 is built from 14 residues.

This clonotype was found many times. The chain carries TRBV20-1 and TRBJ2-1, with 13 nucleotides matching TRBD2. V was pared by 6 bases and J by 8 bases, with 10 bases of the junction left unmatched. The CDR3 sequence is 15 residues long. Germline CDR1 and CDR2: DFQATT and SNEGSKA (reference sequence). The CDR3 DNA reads TGCAGTGCCAGACCGGGACTAGCGGGAATGCATGAGCAGTTCTTC. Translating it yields CSARPGLAGMHEQFF.

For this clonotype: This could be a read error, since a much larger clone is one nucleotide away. The CDR3 DNA sequence: TGCGGTGCTAGCCTTACAGATACGCAGTATTTT. The encoded protein is CGASLTDTQYF. J is TRBJ2-3 and V is TRBV20-1, with D perhaps TRBD2 (5 bases). Germline V gene data show CDR1 as DFQATT and CDR2 as SNEGSKA (reference sequence). CDR3 length: 11 residues.

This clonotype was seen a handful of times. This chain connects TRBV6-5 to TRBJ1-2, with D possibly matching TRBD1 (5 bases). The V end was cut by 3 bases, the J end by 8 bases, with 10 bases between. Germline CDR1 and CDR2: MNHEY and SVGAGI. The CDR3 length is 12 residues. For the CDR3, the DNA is TGTGCCAGCAGTTATGAGGGGCGCGGCTACACCTTC. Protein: CASSYEGRGYTF.

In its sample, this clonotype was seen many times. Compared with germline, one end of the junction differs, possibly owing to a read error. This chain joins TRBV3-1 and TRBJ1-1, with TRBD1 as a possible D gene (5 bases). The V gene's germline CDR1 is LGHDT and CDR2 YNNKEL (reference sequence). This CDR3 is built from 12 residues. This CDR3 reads CASSQGRTEAFF. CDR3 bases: TGCGCCAGCAGCCAGGGTAGAACTGAAGCTTTCTTT.

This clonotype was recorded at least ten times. This CDR3 reads CSARPGHPGQPQHF. The CDR3 DNA is TGCAGTGCTAGACCGGGACACCCTGGCCAGCCCCAGCATTTT. V and J are TRBV20-1 and TRBJ1-5; TRBD1 might be the D (6 bases). Germline loops: CDR1 DFQATT, CDR2 SNEGSKA (reference sequence). The CDR3 extends over 14 amino acids. Trimming shortened V by 2 bases and J by 7 bases, and 15 bases separated the two germline ends.

The CDR3 bases are TGTGCCAGCAGCATAACAGGGGTGAGGGGCAATGAGCAGTTCTTC. Translated: CASSITGVRGNEQFF. The chain couples TRBV28 to TRBJ2-1; the match to TRBD1 covers 7 bases. The CDR3 spans 15 residues. Trimming cost V 6 bases and J 6 bases; bases outside gene matches: 11. CDR1 and CDR2 from the germline V gene are MDHEN and SYDVKM.

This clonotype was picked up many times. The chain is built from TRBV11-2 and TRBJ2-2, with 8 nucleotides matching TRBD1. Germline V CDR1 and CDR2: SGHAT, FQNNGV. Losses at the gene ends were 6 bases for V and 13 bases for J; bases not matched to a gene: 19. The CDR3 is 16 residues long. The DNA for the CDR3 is TGTGCCAGCAGGGCAGGGGGCACCTCACTGAGGGAGGTGCTGTTTTTT. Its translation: CASRAGGTSLREVLFF. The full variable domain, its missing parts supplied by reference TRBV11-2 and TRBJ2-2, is EAGVAQSPRYKIIEKRQSVAFWCNPISGHATLYWYQQILGQGPKLLIQFQNNGVVDDSQLPKDRFSAERLKGVDSTLKIQPAKLEDSAVYLCASRAGGTSLREVLFFGEGSRLTVL.

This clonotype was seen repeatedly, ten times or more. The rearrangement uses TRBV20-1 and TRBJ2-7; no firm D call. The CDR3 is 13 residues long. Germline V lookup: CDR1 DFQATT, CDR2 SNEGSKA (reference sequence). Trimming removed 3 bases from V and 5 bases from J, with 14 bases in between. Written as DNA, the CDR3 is TGCAGTGCTAGCGACGGAGTTACACACGAGCAGTACGTC. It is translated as CSASDGVTHEQYV.

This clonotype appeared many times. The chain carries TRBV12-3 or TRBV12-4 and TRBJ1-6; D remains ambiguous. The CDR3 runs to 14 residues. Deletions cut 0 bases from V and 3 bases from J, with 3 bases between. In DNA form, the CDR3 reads TGTGCCAGCAGTTTAGCGCACTATAATTCACCCCTCCACTTT. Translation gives CASSLAHYNSPLHF.

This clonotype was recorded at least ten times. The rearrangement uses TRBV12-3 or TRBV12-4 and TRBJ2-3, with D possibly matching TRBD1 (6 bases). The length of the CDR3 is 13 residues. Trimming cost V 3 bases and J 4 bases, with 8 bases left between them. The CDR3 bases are TGTGCCAGCAGTTTTTGGGGGCCAGATACGCAGTATTTT. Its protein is CASSFWGPDTQYF.

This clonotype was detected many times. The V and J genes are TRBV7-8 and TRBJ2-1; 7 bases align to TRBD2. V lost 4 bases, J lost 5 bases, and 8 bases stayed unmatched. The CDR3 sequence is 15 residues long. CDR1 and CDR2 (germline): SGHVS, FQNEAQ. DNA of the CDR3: TGTGCCAGCAGCTCGGAAACGGGGGGAAACAATGAGCAGTTCTTC. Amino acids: CASSSETGGNNEQFF. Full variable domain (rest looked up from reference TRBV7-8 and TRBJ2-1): GAGVSQSPRYKVAKRGQDVALRCDPISGHVSLFWYQQALGQGPEFLTYFQNEAQLDKSGLPSDRFFAERPEGSVSTLKIQRTQQEDSAVYLCASSSETGGNNEQFFGPGTRLTVL.

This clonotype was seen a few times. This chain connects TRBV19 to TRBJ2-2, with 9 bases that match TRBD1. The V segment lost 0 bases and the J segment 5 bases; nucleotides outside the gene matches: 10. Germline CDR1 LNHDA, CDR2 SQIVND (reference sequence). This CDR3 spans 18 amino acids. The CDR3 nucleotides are TGTGCCAGTAGTATAGATCTATTGGGACAGGGACATACCGGGGAGCTGTTTTTT. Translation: CASSIDLLGQGHTGELFF.

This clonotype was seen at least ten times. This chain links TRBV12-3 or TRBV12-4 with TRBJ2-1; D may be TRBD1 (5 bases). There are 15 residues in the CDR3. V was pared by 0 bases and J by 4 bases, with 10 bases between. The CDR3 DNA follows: TGTGCCAGCAGTTTAGCAGGGGCGCGGTACAATGAGCAGTTCTTC. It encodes CASSLAGARYNEQFF.

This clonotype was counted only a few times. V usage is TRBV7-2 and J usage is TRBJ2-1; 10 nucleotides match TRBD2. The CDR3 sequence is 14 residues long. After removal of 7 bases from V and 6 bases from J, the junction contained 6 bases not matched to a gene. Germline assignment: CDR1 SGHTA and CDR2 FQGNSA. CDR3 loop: CASNEGLAFNEQFF. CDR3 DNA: TGTGCCAGCAACGAGGGACTAGCGTTCAATGAGCAGTTCTTC. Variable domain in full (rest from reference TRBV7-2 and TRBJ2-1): GAGVSQSPSNKVTEKGKDVELRCDPISGHTALYWYRQSLGQGLEFLIYFQGNSAPDKSGLPSDRFSAERTGGSVSTLTIQRTQQEDSAVYLCASNEGLAFNEQFFGPGTRLTVL.

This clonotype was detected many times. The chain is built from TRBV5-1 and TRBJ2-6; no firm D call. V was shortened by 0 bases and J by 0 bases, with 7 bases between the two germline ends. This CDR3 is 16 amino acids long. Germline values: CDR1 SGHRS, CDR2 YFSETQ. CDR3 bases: TGCGCCAGCAGCTTGGATGGGGTCTCTGGGGCCAACGTCCTGACTTTC. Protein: CASSLDGVSGANVLTF.

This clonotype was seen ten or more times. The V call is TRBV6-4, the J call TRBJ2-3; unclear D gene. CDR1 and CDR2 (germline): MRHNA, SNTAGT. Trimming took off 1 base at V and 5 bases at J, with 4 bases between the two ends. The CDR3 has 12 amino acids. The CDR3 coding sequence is TGTGCCAGCAGTGACTTGGGAGATACGCAGTATTTT. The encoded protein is CASSDLGDTQYF.